This T cell receptor (beta chain) is drawn from a study of shared clonotypes between healthy human individuals. Broader study findings: Non-shared clonotypes displayed generation probabilities falling below those of clonotypes present in all four donors. Measured sharing among donors was expected to vary with sequencing depth.

For this clone: Its matching antigen is unknown.

The CDR3 has 16 amino acids. From germline, CDR1 is MNHNY and CDR2 SVGAGI (reference sequence). Trimming took 2 bases from V and 2 from J, leaving 15 bases between them. Genomic DNA per cell subset filled all wells of several immunoSEQ plates. Only in-frame clones appear in the TCRdb table, and some are missing; sequencing was by immunoSEQ multiplex PCR. The data show about 2.3 million clones, 85% to 95% seen once. The specimen was naive CD4+ T cells from PBMCs. Subset defined: CD45RA+ positively selected. The sequence was obtained from a man in his late teens or twenties in good health. Some clones in this sample may be carry-over from other donors' samples. The genes are TRBV6-6 and TRBJ2-5; tentatively, D is TRBD1 or TRBD2 (5 bases each). CDR3: CASSYRISGQQETQYF. The CDR3, as DNA: TGTGCCAGCAGTTACCGCATATCGGGGCAGCAAGAGACCCAGTACTTC.